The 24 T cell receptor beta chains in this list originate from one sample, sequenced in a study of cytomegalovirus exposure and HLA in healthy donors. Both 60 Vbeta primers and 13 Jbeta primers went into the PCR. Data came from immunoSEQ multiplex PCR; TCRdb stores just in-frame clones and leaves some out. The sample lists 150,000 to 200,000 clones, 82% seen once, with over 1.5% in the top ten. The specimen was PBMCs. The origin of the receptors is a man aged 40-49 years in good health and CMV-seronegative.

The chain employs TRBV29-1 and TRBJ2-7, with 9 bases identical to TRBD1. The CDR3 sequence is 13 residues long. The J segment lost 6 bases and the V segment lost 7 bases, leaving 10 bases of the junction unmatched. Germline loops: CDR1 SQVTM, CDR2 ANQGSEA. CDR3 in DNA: TGCAGCGCCGCACAGGGGGCCCAGGGCGAGCAGTACTTC. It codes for CSAAQGAQGEQYF.

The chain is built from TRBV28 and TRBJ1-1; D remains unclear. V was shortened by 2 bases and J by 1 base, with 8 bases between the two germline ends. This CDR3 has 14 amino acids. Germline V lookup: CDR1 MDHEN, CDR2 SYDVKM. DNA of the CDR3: TGTGCCAGCAGTTTAGGGAGGACGAACACTGAAGCTTTCTTT. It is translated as CASSLGRTNTEAFF.

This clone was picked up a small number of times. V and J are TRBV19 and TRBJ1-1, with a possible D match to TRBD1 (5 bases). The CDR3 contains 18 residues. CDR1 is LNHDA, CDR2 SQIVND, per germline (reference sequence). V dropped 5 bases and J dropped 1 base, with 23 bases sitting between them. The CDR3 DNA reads TGTGCCAGTAGTGACCACTTTGGTGGCAGGGCCCCGAACACTGAAGCTTTCTTT. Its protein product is CASSDHFGGRAPNTEAFF.

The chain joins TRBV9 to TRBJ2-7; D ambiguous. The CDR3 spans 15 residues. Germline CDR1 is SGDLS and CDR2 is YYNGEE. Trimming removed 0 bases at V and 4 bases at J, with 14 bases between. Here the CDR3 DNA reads TGTGCCAGCAGCGTAGGTCCTAGTATTGGGTACGAGCAGTACTTC. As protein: CASSVGPSIGYEQYF. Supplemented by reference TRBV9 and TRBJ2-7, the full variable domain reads DSGVTQTPKHLITATGQRVTLRCSPRSGDLSVYWYQQSLDQGLQFLIQYYNGEERAKGNILERFSAQQFPDLHSELNLSSLELGDSALYFCASSVGPSIGYEQYFGPGTRLTVT.

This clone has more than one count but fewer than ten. The CDR3 nucleotides are TGTGCCAGCAGTTTGGGGGGGCAGCCGGAGACCCAGTACTTC. Translation gives CASSLGGQPETQYF. The V and J genes are TRBV9 and TRBJ2-5; tentatively, D is TRBD2 (7 bases). Trimming removed 5 bases from V and 5 bases from J, with 16 bases in between. From germline, CDR1 is SGDLS and CDR2 YYNGEE. The CDR3 extends over 14 amino acids.

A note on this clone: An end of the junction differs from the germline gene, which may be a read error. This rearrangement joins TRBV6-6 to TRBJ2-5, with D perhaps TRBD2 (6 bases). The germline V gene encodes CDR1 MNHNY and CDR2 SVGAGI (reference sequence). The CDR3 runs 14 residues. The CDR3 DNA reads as TGTGCCAGCAGTTTGGTAGGGACTCAAGAGACCCAGCACTTC. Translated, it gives CASSLVGTQETQHF.

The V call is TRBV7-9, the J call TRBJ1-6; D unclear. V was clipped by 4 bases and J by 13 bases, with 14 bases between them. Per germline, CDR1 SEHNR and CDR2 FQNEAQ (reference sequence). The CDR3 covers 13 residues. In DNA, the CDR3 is TGTGCCAGCAGCTCCTCCCCTCGGAGTCCCCTCCACTTT. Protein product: CASSSSPRSPLHF.

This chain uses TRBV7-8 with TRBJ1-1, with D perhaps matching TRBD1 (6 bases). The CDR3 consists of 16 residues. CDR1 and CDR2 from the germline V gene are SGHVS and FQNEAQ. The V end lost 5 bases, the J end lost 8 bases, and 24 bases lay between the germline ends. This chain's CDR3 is CASSHPEYEYRAEAFF. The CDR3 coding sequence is TGTGCCAGCAGCCACCCGGAGTATGAATACAGGGCCGAAGCTTTCTTT.

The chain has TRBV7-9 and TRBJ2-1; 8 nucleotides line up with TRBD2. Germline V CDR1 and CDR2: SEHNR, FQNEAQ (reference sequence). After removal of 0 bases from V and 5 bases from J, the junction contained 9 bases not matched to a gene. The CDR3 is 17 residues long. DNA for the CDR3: TGTGCCAGCAGCTTAGCGGGGGGGGCGGGAGGTAACAATGAGCAGTTCTTC. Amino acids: CASSLAGGAGGNNEQFF.

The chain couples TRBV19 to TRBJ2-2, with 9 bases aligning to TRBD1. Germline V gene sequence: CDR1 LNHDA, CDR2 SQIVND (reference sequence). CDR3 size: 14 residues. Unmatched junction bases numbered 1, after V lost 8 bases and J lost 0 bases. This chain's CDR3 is CASRTGANTGELFF. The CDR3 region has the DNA TGTGCCAGTCGGACAGGGGCGAACACCGGGGAGCTGTTTTTT.

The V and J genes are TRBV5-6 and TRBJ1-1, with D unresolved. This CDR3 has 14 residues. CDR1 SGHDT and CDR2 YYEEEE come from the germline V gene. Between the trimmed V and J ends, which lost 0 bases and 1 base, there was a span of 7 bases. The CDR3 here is CASSLGQENTEAFF. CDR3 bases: TGTGCCAGCAGCTTGGGGCAGGAGAACACTGAAGCTTTCTTT.

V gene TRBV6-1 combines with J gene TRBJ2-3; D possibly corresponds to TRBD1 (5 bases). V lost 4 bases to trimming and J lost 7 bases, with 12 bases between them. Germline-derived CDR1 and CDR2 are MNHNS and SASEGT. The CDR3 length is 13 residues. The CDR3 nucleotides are TGTGCCAGCAGTGGCAGGGCCAACAATACGCAGTATTTT. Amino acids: CASSGRANNTQYF.

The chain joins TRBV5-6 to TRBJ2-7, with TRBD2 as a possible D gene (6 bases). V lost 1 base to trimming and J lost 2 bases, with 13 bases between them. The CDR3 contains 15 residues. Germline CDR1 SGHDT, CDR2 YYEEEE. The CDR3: CASSLMGGATYEQYF. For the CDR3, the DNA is TGTGCCAGCAGCTTGATGGGCGGGGCTACCTACGAGCAGTACTTC.

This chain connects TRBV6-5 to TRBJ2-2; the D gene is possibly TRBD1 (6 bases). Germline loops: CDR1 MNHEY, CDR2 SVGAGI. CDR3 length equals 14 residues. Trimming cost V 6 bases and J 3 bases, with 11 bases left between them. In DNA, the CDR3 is TGTGCCAGCAGGGGGGCAGGCTACACCGGGGAGCTGTTTTTT. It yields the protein CASRGAGYTGELFF.

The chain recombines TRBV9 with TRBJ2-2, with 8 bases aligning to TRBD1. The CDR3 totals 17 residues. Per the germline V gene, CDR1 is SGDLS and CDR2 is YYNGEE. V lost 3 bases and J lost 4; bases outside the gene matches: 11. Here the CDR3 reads CASSGDAGQVRTGELFF. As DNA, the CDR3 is TGTGCCAGCAGCGGAGACGCGGGACAGGTCCGCACCGGGGAGCTGTTTTTT. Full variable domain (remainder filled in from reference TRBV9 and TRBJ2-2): DSGVTQTPKHLITATGQRVTLRCSPRSGDLSVYWYQQSLDQGLQFLIQYYNGEERAKGNILERFSAQQFPDLHSELNLSSLELGDSALYFCASSGDAGQVRTGELFFGEGSRLTVL.

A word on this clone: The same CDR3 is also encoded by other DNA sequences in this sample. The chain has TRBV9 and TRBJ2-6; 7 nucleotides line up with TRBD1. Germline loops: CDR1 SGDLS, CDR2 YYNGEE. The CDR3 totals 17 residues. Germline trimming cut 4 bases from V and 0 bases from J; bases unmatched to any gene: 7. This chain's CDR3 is CASSPRQGLSGANVLTF. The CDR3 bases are TGTGCCAGCAGCCCCAGACAGGGCCTCTCTGGGGCCAACGTCCTGACTTTC. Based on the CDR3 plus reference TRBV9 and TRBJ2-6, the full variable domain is DSGVTQTPKHLITATGQRVTLRCSPRSGDLSVYWYQQSLDQGLQFLIQYYNGEERAKGNILERFSAQQFPDLHSELNLSSLELGDSALYFCASSPRQGLSGANVLTFGAGSRLTVL.

CDR3 loop: CASRDRRWEILPQHF. The CDR3 coding sequence is TGTGCCAGCAGGGACAGGAGGTGGGAGATTCTGCCCCAGCATTTT. The chain combines TRBV6-1 with TRBJ1-5; 7 positions agree with TRBD1. This CDR3 region has 15 residues. With V trimmed by 6 bases and J by 9 bases, 14 bases remained unmatched. Per the germline V gene, CDR1 is MNHNS and CDR2 is SASEGT.

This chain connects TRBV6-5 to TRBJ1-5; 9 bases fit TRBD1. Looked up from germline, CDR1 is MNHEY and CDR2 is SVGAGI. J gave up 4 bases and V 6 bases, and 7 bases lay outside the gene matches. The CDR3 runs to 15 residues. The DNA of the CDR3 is TGTGCCAGCAGATCGGACAGGGGAGGAAATCAGCCCCAGCATTTT. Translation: CASRSDRGGNQPQHF.

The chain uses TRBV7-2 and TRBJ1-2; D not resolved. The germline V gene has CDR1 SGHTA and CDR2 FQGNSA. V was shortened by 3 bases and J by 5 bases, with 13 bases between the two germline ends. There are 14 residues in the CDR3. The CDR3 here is CASSLSEGGYGYTF. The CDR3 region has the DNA TGTGCCAGCAGCTTGAGCGAGGGAGGGTATGGCTACACCTTC.

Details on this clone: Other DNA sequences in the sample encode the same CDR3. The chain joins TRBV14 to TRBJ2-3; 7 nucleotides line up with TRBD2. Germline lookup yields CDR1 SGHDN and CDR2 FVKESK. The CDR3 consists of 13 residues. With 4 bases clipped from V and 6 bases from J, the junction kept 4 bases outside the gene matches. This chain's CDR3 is CASSPWGGDTQYF. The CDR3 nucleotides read TGTGCCAGCAGCCCCTGGGGAGGGGATACGCAGTATTTT.

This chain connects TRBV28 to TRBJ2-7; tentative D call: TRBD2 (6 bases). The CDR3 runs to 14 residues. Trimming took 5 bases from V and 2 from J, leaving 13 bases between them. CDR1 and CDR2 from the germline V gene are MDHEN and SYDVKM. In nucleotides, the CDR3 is TGTGCCAGCAGTCAGACGGGACTCCCCTACGAGCAGTACTTC. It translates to CASSQTGLPYEQYF.

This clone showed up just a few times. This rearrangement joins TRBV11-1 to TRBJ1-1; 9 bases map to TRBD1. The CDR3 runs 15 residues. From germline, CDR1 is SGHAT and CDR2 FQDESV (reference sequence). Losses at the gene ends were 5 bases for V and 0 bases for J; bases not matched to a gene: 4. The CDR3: CASSMGQGMNTEAFF. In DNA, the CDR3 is TGTGCCAGCAGCATGGGACAGGGTATGAACACTGAAGCTTTCTTT.

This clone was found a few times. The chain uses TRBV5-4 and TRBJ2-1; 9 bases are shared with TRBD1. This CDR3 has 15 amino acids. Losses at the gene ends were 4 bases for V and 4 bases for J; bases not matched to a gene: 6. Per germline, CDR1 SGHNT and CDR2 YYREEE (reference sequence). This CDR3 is CASSQIGTGYNEQFF. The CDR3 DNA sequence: TGTGCCAGCAGCCAGATCGGGACAGGGTACAATGAGCAGTTCTTC.

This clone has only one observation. The CDR3 sequence is CASNRQGAKGYTF. In DNA, the CDR3 is TGTGCCAGCAACAGACAGGGGGCAAAGGGCTACACCTTC. The rearrangement uses TRBV28 and TRBJ1-2; 10 nucleotides agree with TRBD1. The CDR3 sequence is 13 residues long. V lost 7 bases, J lost 8 bases, and 7 bases stayed unmatched. The germline CDR1 and CDR2 sequences are MDHEN and SYDVKM.